This note documents a single TCR beta chain sequence. What it recognizes is unknown. The record originates from a study of cytomegalovirus exposure and HLA in healthy donors. Study details: Among 398 genotyped donors, around 82% fell in the Caucasian-associated ancestry cluster. Study-wide points: TCR beta sequences reportedly predicted most subjects' HLA-A and HLA-B alleles accurately. In vitro, a few CMV-associated chains proved specific for CMV antigens. The availability of immune exposure information extended only to CMV serostatus.

PCR involved 60 Vbeta and 13 Jbeta primers. Produced via immunoSEQ multiplex PCR; TCRdb's table is partial and in-frame only. The sample consists of approximately 76,000 clones, over 65% of them appearing once. The ends lost 0 bases at V and 9 bases at J; junction bases unmatched: 8. The CDR3 consists of 16 residues. Germline V gives CDR1 LNHNV, CDR2 YYDKDF (reference sequence). Sequenced material: PBMCs. The receptor comes from a woman aged 40 to 49 in good health and CMV-seropositive. The chain links TRBV15 to TRBJ2-1, with 10 bases that match TRBD2. The CDR3 region has the DNA TGTGCCACCAGCAGAGAGGTGTTAGCGGGAGGTAGTGAGCAGTTCTTC. This codes for CATSREVLAGGSEQFF.